This T cell receptor (beta chain) was observed in a study of CD4 T cells in relation to SARS-CoV-2 and coronaviruses. Study-wide results and caveats: This crossreactivity analysis covered spike protein alone, no other viral proteins. Memory recall responses, not primary responses primed in culture, are what the assay detects.

Naive and memory CD4+ T cell DNA was deep-sequenced without culture. Sequenced by immunoSEQ multiplex PCR; TCRdb stores in-frame clones only, minus some. The profile shows under 90,000 clones, 93% of them singletons. CD4+ T cells from unexposed donors were obtained before the COVID-19 pandemic (2011-2018). CD4 enrichment then naive enrichment separated naive from memory CD4+ cells. A word on this clone: Its antigen is unidentified.

The germline CDR1 and CDR2 sequences are SGHRS and YFSETQ. The CDR3 sequence is 15 residues long. Trimming cost V 5 bases and J 4 bases; bases outside gene matches: 7. Sequenced: naive CD4+ T cells from PBMCs. As to subset: naive CD4+ T cells isolated by negative enrichment. V and J are TRBV5-1 and TRBJ2-3; 10 bases align to TRBD1. The TCR comes from a human donor in good health. The CDR3 loop reads CASRSGTGEADTQYF. CDR3 nucleotide sequence: TGCGCCAGCAGATCCGGGACAGGGGAGGCAGATACGCAGTATTTT.